One sample yielded the 2 T cell receptor beta chains listed below, sequenced in a study of blood T cell repertoires in COVID-19. Data came from immunoSEQ multiplex PCR; TCRdb stores just in-frame clones and leaves some out. The sample includes 500,000 to 600,000 clones, around nine tenths seen only once; the top ten take roughly 8%. The sequenced sample was peripheral blood. Every receptor here comes from a woman aged 45-59 years with COVID-19, enrolled during active disease.

This clone appeared a few times. The gene calls are TRBV7-9 and TRBJ2-4, with D perhaps TRBD2 (5 bases). The germline V and J ends were trimmed by 2 bases and 4 bases, with 6 bases remaining between them. Germline lookup yields CDR1 SEHNR and CDR2 FQNEAQ (reference sequence). The CDR3 sequence is 13 residues long. CDR3 in amino acids: CASSLSGKNIQYF. The CDR3 DNA sequence: TGTGCCAGCAGCTTATCGGGGAAAAACATTCAGTACTTC.

The rearrangement uses TRBV6-1 and TRBJ1-6; 10 bases align to TRBD1. With 2 bases clipped from V and 7 bases from J, the junction kept 8 bases outside the gene matches. CDR1 and CDR2 from the germline V gene are MNHNS and SASEGT. The CDR3 loop spans 17 amino acids. CDR3 nucleotide sequence: TGTGCCAGCAGTGAATTAGACCCGGGACAGGGGAATTCACCCCTCCACTTT. Translation: CASSELDPGQGNSPLHF.